These T cell receptor beta chains were read from a single sample in a study of blood T cell repertoires in COVID-19. The assay was immunoSEQ multiplex PCR, and TCRdb's table has in-frame clones only and misses some. The table includes about 240,000 clones, roughly 88% detected once. Sequencing was carried out using peripheral blood. The receptors were gathered from a woman aged 30 to 39 with acute or convalescent COVID-19. CDR3s include the opening cysteine and the closing phenylalanine or tryptophan. A D gene is named only where the DNA matches it firmly. The size of a clone is reported for some rows only, either as once, few or many, or as a class for expanded clones.

size	V	J	D	DNA	CDR3
.	TRBV19	TRBJ2-7	.	TGTGCCAGTAGTGCTACTTCCTACGAGCAGTACTTC	CASSATSYEQYF
.	TRBV18	TRBJ2-7	.	TGTGCCAGCTCACCACCGTTTTCCAGGACCTACGAGCAGTACTTC	CASSPPFSRTYEQYF
.	TRBV29-1	TRBJ1-1	TRBD1	TGCAGCGCTACCGGACAGGGGGTTGAAGCTTTCTTT	CSATGQGVEAFF
.	TRBV4-2	TRBJ2-7	TRBD2	TGTGCCAGCAGCCAAGGCACTAGCGGGAGGAACGAGCAGTACTTC	CASSQGTSGRNEQYF
.	TRBV10-1	TRBJ1-3	.	TGCGCCAGCAGTGGTTCGGCAGGGTCTGGAAACACCATATATTTT	CASSGSAGSGNTIYF
once	TRBV11-3	TRBJ2-7	.	TGTGCCAGCAGTGACCTGGGGCGGGGGCAGTACTTC	CASSDLGRGQYF
.	TRBV24-1	TRBJ2-1	TRBD2	TGTGCCACCAGTGATTCCATAGCGGGGACTAACAATGAGCAGTTCTTC	CATSDSIAGTNNEQFF
.	TRBV12-3/TRBV12-4	TRBJ1-2	TRBD1	TGTGCCAGCAGTTACACAGGGGTGGATGGCTACACCTTC	CASSYTGVDGYTF
.	TRBV4-2	TRBJ2-7	TRBD2	TGTGCCAGCAGCCGCTCTAGCGGGAGGGTTGTGGACTACGAGCAGTACTTC	CASSRSSGRVVDYEQYF
once	TRBV21-1	TRBJ1-1	.	TGTGCCAGCCCCTCAGGGCGACAGGGACGGAGACGCGGCACTGAAGCTTTCTTT	CASPSGRQGRRRGTEAFF
.	TRBV4-2	TRBJ2-2	TRBD1	TGTGCCAGCAGCCAAGAGATAGGACAGGGGGCCGGGGAGCTGTTTTTT	CASSQEIGQGAGELFF
.	TRBV4-2	TRBJ2-5	.	TGTGCCAGCAGCTCGGTGGCTTCCGTCCGGAGGGGACAAGAGACCCAGTACTTC	CASSSVASVRRGQETQYF
.	TRBV19	TRBJ2-1	.	TGTGCCAGTAGTACCGGCCCCATTGGAGCCTACAATGAGCAGTTCTTC	CASSTGPIGAYNEQFF
.	TRBV29-1	TRBJ2-2	.	TGCAGCGTTGAAGGGGGGGCCGGGGAGCTGTTTTTT	CSVEGGAGELFF
.	TRBV20-1	TRBJ2-5	.	TGCAGTGCTAGTCCGCAGGGGTTGAAGACCCAGTACTTC	CSASPQGLKTQYF